This T cell receptor (beta chain) was sequenced during a study of response to subunit inactivated influenza vaccine. General study findings and limits: The authors suggested that every seasonal influenza vaccination recruits few new T cells.

The CDR3 runs to 14 residues. Trimming took off 2 bases at V and 9 bases at J, with 17 bases between the two ends. TCRdb fed the RT-PCR reads into MiXCR, producing one record per CDR3 protein. Here the sample spans over 400,000 distinct CDR3 sequences, approximately 9.9% being singletons. On this clonotype itself: Its antigen is currently unknown.

This rearrangement joins TRBV12-3 or TRBV12-4 to TRBJ2-7; D perhaps matches TRBD2 (5 bases). The receptor comes from a man between 45 and 60 years old who received an inactivated influenza vaccine. The sample in question was PBMCs from blood, obtained roughly 45 days after vaccination. This CDR3 is CASSLSGNPFRQYF. The CDR3 nucleotides are TGTGCCAGCAGTTTATCCGGGAATCCCTTTAGGCAGTACTTC.